Below are 26 T cell receptor beta chains sequenced from a single sample in a study of cytomegalovirus exposure and HLA in healthy donors. PCR involved 60 Vbeta and 13 Jbeta primers. Profiling relied on immunoSEQ multiplex PCR, and the TCRdb table lists in-frame clones only, not all of them. The profile shows fewer than 70,000 clones, around 66% of them singletons. The sequenced sample consisted of PBMCs. These receptors all come from a male donor in good health and CMV-seropositive.

The chain combines TRBV5-1 with TRBJ1-2; D not resolved. CDR1 and CDR2 from the germline V gene are SGHRS and YFSETQ. V was cut by 2 bases and J by 4 bases, with 9 bases left in between. This CDR3 is 13 amino acids long. The CDR3 spells CASSFGEVYGYTF. The CDR3 DNA follows: TGCGCCAGCAGCTTCGGGGAAGTCTATGGCTACACCTTC. The full variable domain, with the rest looked up from reference TRBV5-1 and TRBJ1-2, is KAGVTQTPRYLIKTRGQQVTLSCSPISGHRSVSWYQQTPGQGLQFLFEYFSETQRNKGNFPGRFSGRQFSNSRSEMNVSTLELGDSALYLCASSFGEVYGYTFGSGTRLTVV.

This clone was detected a few times. The J gene is TRBJ2-3, the V gene TRBV18; TRBD2 might be the D (7 bases). The CDR3 length is 16 residues. Per the germline V gene, CDR1 is KGHSH and CDR2 is LQKENI. V was shortened by 6 bases and J by 4 bases, with 20 bases between the two germline ends. The CDR3 sequence: CASSPRGGGPADTQYF. The CDR3 DNA reads as TGTGCCAGCTCCCCAAGGGGGGGCGGTCCTGCAGATACGCAGTATTTT.

The rearrangement joins TRBV30 to TRBJ1-2, with TRBD1 as a possible D gene (5 bases). Germline lookup yields CDR1 GTSNPN and CDR2 SVGIG (reference sequence). CDR3 length: 14 amino acids. Trimming shortened V by 3 bases and J by 6 bases, and 17 bases separated the two germline ends. The CDR3 reads CAWSAPGGRHGYTF. In nucleotides, the CDR3 is TGTGCCTGGAGCGCTCCCGGGGGAAGGCATGGCTACACCTTC.

The sample holds a few counts of this clone. This chain joins TRBV6-4 and TRBJ2-2; no definite D call. Between the trimmed V and J ends, which lost 8 bases and 0 bases, there was a span of 10 bases. This CDR3 has 14 residues. Germline assignment: CDR1 MRHNA and CDR2 SNTAGT. This CDR3 is CASAMQANTGELFF. The CDR3 DNA follows: TGTGCCAGCGCGATGCAGGCGAACACCGGGGAGCTGTTTTTT.

V is TRBV12-5 and J is TRBJ2-6; 7 bases agree with TRBD1. Trimming cost V 2 bases and J 0 bases; bases outside gene matches: 10. The germline gives CDR1 LGHNT, CDR2 FRNRAP. The length of the CDR3 is 19 residues. The CDR3 sequence: CASGLRDSKNPSGANVLTF. Written as DNA, the CDR3 is TGTGCTAGTGGTTTGCGGGACAGTAAGAACCCCTCTGGGGCCAACGTCCTGACTTTC.

The rearrangement uses TRBV6-6 and TRBJ1-3; 7 positions match TRBD1. The trim removed 5 bases at V and 3 bases at J, leaving 7 bases unmatched. Per the germline V gene, CDR1 is MNHNY and CDR2 is SVGAGI (reference sequence). This CDR3 has 15 amino acids. The CDR3 nucleotides read TGTGCCAGCAGTGATACAGGGGTGGATGGAAACACCATATATTTT. Amino acids: CASSDTGVDGNTIYF.

The chain couples TRBV9 to TRBJ2-1; 8 bases are a match to TRBD2. The CDR3 is 17 residues long. V gave up 4 bases and J gave up 3 bases; unmatched junction bases: 12. Germline CDR1 is SGDLS and CDR2 is YYNGEE. The CDR3 reads CASSPRTGGGSYNEQFF. The CDR3 bases are TGTGCCAGCAGCCCCCGGACCGGGGGGGGGAGCTACAATGAGCAGTTCTTC. Looking up the rest from reference TRBV9 and TRBJ2-1 gives the full variable domain: DSGVTQTPKHLITATGQRVTLRCSPRSGDLSVYWYQQSLDQGLQFLIQYYNGEERAKGNILERFSAQQFPDLHSELNLSSLELGDSALYFCASSPRTGGGSYNEQFFGPGTRLTVL.

The chain uses TRBV18 and TRBJ2-1, with D hard to call. The CDR3 is 16 amino acids. The V gene lost 0 bases and the J gene lost 6 bases, with 15 bases spanning the gap. Germline loops: CDR1 KGHSH, CDR2 LQKENI. CDR3 nucleotides: TGTGCCAGCTCACCACCAAATTGGGTCTGGAGCAATGAGCAGTTCTTC. This gives the protein CASSPPNWVWSNEQFF.

The CDR3 DNA is TGTGCCAGCAGCTTGGTCCTACAGGGCCCAACAGATACGCAGTATTTT. It encodes CASSLVLQGPTDTQYF. J is TRBJ2-3 and V is TRBV5-4; D may be TRBD1 (6 bases). V lost 0 bases, J lost 3 bases, and 14 bases lay in between. The germline CDR1 and CDR2 sequences are SGHNT and YYREEE (reference sequence). CDR3 length: 16 amino acids.

As to this clone: The junction departs from the called germline gene at one end, perhaps through a read error. This chain joins TRBV30 and TRBJ2-2, with D hard to call. Germline CDR1 GTSNPN, CDR2 SVGIG (reference sequence). The CDR3 has 12 residues. The CDR3 region is CAWRQPTRELFF. The DNA of the CDR3 is TGTGCCTGGAGACAACCCACCCGGGAGCTGTTTTTT.

The chain employs TRBV6-6 and TRBJ1-4, with D perhaps TRBD1 (5 bases). The V end was cut by 0 bases, the J end by 8 bases, with 7 bases between. The CDR3 spans 13 residues. The germline V gene has CDR1 MNHNY and CDR2 SVGAGI (reference sequence). The CDR3 reads CASSYSGGEKLFF. CDR3 DNA: TGTGCCAGCAGTTACTCTGGGGGGGAAAAACTGTTTTTT.

This clone has more than one count but fewer than ten. The chain joins TRBV29-1 to TRBJ2-7; TRBD1 matches at 8 bases. The CDR3 covers 11 residues. Per germline, CDR1 SQVTM and CDR2 ANQGSEA. The junction had 2 bases not matched to a gene; V was cut back by 6 bases and J by 4 bases. CDR3 sequence (DNA): TGCAGCGTAGACAGGGGTTACGAGCAGTACTTC. Translation gives CSVDRGYEQYF.

The J gene is TRBJ2-2, the V gene TRBV2; no firm D call. V was pared by 3 bases and J by 2 bases, with 7 bases between. There are 14 residues in the CDR3. The V gene's germline CDR1 is SNHLY and CDR2 FYNNEI. The CDR3 region has the DNA TGTGCCAGCAGTGATATACTAAACACCGGGGAGCTGTTTTTT. Its translation is CASSDILNTGELFF.

In its sample, this clone was seen a few times. This chain uses TRBV6-1 with TRBJ2-2, with a tentative D call TRBD2 (7 bases). The CDR3 length is 14 residues. V lost 6 bases and J lost 3, with 11 bases in between. The germline gives CDR1 MNHNS, CDR2 SASEGT. The CDR3: CASSGGPDTGELFF. CDR3 nucleotides: TGTGCCAGCAGCGGGGGGCCTGACACCGGGGAGCTGTTTTTT.

The chain is built from TRBV19 and TRBJ2-7; 9 bases align to TRBD1. Unmatched junction bases numbered 6, after V lost 2 bases and J lost 1 base. The CDR3 runs to 16 residues. Germline CDR1 LNHDA, CDR2 SQIVND (reference sequence). The CDR3 DNA reads as TGTGCCAGTAGTATACAGGAACAGGGGGCATCCTACGAGCAGTACTTC. This translates into CASSIQEQGASYEQYF.

This chain joins TRBV6-1 and TRBJ2-2; D unresolved. Germline CDR1 reads MNHNS; CDR2 reads SASEGT. This CDR3 has 15 amino acids. Trimming removed 6 bases at V and 0 bases at J, with 11 bases between. CDR3 in DNA: TGTGCCAGCAGCTACGACGGAGCGAACACCGGGGAGCTGTTTTTT. As protein: CASSYDGANTGELFF.

The chain carries TRBV2 and TRBJ1-5; tentatively, D is TRBD1 (5 bases). Germline V gene lookup returns CDR1 SNHLY and CDR2 FYNNEI. V was shortened by 6 bases and J by 4 bases, with 7 bases between the two germline ends. The CDR3 contains 12 residues. For the CDR3, the DNA is TGTGCCAGCAGCGGGGGGAATCAGCCCCAGCATTTT. Its protein product is CASSGGNQPQHF.

CDR3 sequence (DNA): TGTGCCAGCAGCTTCGCAGGGTCCCAGCCCCAGCATTTT. It yields the protein CASSFAGSQPQHF. This chain links TRBV5-4 with TRBJ1-5, with D possibly TRBD1 on 5 matching bases. Trimming took 2 bases from V and 7 from J, leaving 10 bases between them. This CDR3 is 13 amino acids long. Germline V gene data show CDR1 as SGHNT and CDR2 as YYREEE (reference sequence).

This sequence joins TRBV19 and TRBJ2-5, with 7 bases matching TRBD1. The junction had 8 bases not matched to a gene; V was cut back by 5 bases and J by 2 bases. This CDR3 is 15 amino acids long. The germline CDR1 and CDR2 sequences are LNHDA and SQIVND (reference sequence). The CDR3 loop reads CASSAQRQGQETQYF. The CDR3 coding sequence is TGTGCCAGTAGTGCACAAAGACAGGGACAAGAGACCCAGTACTTC.

This CDR3 reads CASTSPGGMQFF. The CDR3 DNA sequence: TGTGCCAGCACCTCCCCCGGGGGGATGCAGTTCTTC. The rearrangement links TRBV27 to TRBJ2-1; TRBD2 matches 7 bases. The CDR3 covers 12 residues. CDR1 and CDR2 from the germline V gene are MNHEY and SMNVEV (reference sequence). With V trimmed by 7 bases and J by 12 bases, 9 bases remained unmatched.

The V gene is TRBV5-6, the J gene TRBJ2-5; D gene uncertain. Germline values: CDR1 SGHDT, CDR2 YYEEEE. There are 11 residues in the CDR3. Trimming took off 3 bases at V and 5 bases at J, with 5 bases between the two ends. The CDR3 is CASSYRETQYF. Written as DNA, the CDR3 is TGTGCCAGCAGCTACCGGGAGACCCAGTACTTC.

The chain carries TRBV9 and TRBJ2-5; D remains ambiguous. This CDR3 is built from 15 residues. V shed 3 bases and J shed 1 base, with 13 bases lying between them. CDR1 is SGDLS and CDR2 is YYNGEE in the germline V gene. The CDR3 nucleotides read TGTGCCAGCAGCGCCGTCTCGGGTCGCCAAGAGACCCAGTACTTC. Translation gives CASSAVSGRQETQYF.

The chain recombines TRBV4-1 with TRBJ2-5; TRBD1 matches at 7 bases. Germline trimming cut 2 bases from V and 9 bases from J; bases unmatched to any gene: 15. CDR1 and CDR2 (germline): MGHRA, YSYEKL. The CDR3 contains 16 residues. CDR3 loop: CASSQSSLSGGQAQYF. The CDR3 DNA reads as TGCGCCAGCAGCCAATCGTCCCTGAGCGGAGGACAGGCCCAGTACTTC.

The chain is built from TRBV18 and TRBJ1-2; TRBD1 matches at 11 bases. Unmatched junction bases numbered 2, after V lost 3 bases and J lost 2 bases. CDR3 size: 15 residues. Germline V gene sequence: CDR1 KGHSH, CDR2 LQKENI. The CDR3 DNA is TGTGCCAGCTCACCGGGACAGGGGGAGAACTATGGCTACACCTTC. Translating it yields CASSPGQGENYGYTF.

Points on this clone: Compared with germline, one end of the junction differs, possibly owing to a read error. V gene TRBV15 combines with J gene TRBJ2-7, with TRBD1 matching 9 bases. Germline-derived CDR1 and CDR2 are LNHNV and YYDKDF (reference sequence). This CDR3 has 16 residues. The CDR3 reads CATNRVRGQGTYEQYF. CDR3 nucleotide sequence: TGTGCCACCAACAGAGTCCGGGGACAGGGAACCTACGAGCAGTACTTC.

The rearrangement links TRBV4-3 to TRBJ2-7, with a possible D match to TRBD2 (5 bases). Trimming removed 0 bases from V and 7 bases from J, with 22 bases in between. This CDR3 contains 17 residues. CDR1 is LGHNA and CDR2 is YSLEER in the germline V gene. The CDR3 here is CASSQDKMDPPPGEQYF. In nucleotides, the CDR3 is TGCGCCAGCAGCCAAGATAAGATGGACCCTCCCCCGGGGGAGCAGTACTTC.